A single T cell receptor (beta chain) is shown here with its context. The target antigen is unknown. The assay was run at survey level. The method was immunoSEQ multiplex PCR; TCRdb's version includes in-frame clones alone and lacks a portion of them. The table lists fewer than 40,000 clones, around 76% of them singletons, with 6.5% to 9% in the top ten. This sample is drawn from a study of STAT5B mutations in CD4+ large granular lymphocyte leukemia. Study-wide results and limits: Top patient clones used TRBV06 genes more often: 8/27 versus 2/35 in controls. Data were not HLA-matched across samples.

From germline, CDR1 is SGHDT and CDR2 YYEEEE. CDR3 size: 14 residues. V lost 4 bases to trimming and J lost 4 bases; unmatched junction nucleotides: 3. Buffy coats from healthy blood donors served as controls. This TCR was recovered from a human donor in good health. Sequenced sample: CD4+ T cells from blood buffy coats. This chain uses TRBV5-6 with TRBJ2-5; TRBD2 matches at 11 bases. CDR3 in DNA: TGTGCCAGCAGCCCTCTAGCGGGAGGAGAGACCCAGTACTTC. Translation: CASSPLAGGETQYF. Using reference TRBV5-6 and TRBJ2-5 for the parts outside the CDR3, the full variable domain is DAGVTQSPTHLIKTRGQQVTLRCSPKSGHDTVSWYQQALGQGPQFIFQYYEEEERQRGNFPDRFSGHQFPNYSSELNVNALLLGDSALYLCASSPLAGGETQYFGPGTRLLVL.